This TCR beta chain was recorded in a study of blood T cell repertoires in COVID-19. Profiling relied on immunoSEQ multiplex PCR, and the TCRdb table lists in-frame clones only, not all of them. The sample lists 95,000 to 150,000 clones; around 78% were seen once. This clone was found a few times. Germline V gives CDR1 MNHEY, CDR2 SVGEGT. The length of the CDR3 is 18 residues. Trimming cost V 0 bases and J 2 bases; bases outside gene matches: 9. The clonotype comes from a man in his sixties or seventies with acute or convalescent COVID-19. Sequences were obtained from peripheral blood. The gene calls are TRBV6-2 or TRBV6-3 and TRBJ2-1; 8 nucleotides align to TRBD2. DNA of the CDR3: TGTGCCAGCAGTTACTCGAGGGAGGCGGGGGGAGCCTACAATGAGCAGTTCTTC. This gives the protein CASSYSREAGGAYNEQFF.